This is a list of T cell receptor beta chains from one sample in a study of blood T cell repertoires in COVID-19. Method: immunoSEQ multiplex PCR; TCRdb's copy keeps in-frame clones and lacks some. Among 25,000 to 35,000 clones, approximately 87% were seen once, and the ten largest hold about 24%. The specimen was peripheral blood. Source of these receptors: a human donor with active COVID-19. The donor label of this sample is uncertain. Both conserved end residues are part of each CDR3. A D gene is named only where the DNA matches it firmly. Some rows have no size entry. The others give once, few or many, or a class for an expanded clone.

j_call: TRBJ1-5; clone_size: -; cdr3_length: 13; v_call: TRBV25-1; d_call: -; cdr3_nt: TGTGCCAGCAGGGGCCAGGGCCATCAGCCCCAGCATTTT; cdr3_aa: CASRGQGHQPQHF
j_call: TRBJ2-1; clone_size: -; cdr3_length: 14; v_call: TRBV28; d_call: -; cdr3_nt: TGTGCCAGCAGTGGGCTAAGCTCCTACAATGAGCAGTTCTTC; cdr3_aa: CASSGLSSYNEQFF
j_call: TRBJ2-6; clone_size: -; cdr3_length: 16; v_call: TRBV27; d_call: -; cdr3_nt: TGTGCCAGCAGTATGGTAGGCCGGGCTGGGGCCAACGTCCTGACTTTC; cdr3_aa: CASSMVGRAGANVLTF
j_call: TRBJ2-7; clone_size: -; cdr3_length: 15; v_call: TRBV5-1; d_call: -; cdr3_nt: TGCGCCAGCAGCTTGGGCCACTCTGGGGCTTCCGAGCAGTACTTC; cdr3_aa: CASSLGHSGASEQYF
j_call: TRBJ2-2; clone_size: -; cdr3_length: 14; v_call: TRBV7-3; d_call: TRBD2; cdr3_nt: TGTGCCAGCAGCGCGACTAGCGGAACCGGGGAGCTGTTTTTT; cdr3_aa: CASSATSGTGELFF
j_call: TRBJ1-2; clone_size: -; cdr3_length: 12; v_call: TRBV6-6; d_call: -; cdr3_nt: TGTGCCAGCCGGGAGGTGAACTATGGCTACACCTTC; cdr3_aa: CASREVNYGYTF
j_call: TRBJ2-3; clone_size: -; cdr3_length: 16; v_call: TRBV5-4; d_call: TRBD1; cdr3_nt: TGTGCCAGCAGCCCGGGACAGGGGTGGGGCACAGATACGCAGTATTTT; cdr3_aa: CASSPGQGWGTDTQYF
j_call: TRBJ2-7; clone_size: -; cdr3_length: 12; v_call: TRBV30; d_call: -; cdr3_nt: TGTGCCTGGGAAAAGACACTCTACGAGCAGTACTTC; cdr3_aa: CAWEKTLYEQYF
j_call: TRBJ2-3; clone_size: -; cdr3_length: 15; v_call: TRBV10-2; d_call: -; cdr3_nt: TGCGCCAGCAGTTTTTCTACAGGGTACTCAGATACGCAGTATTTT; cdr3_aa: CASSFSTGYSDTQYF
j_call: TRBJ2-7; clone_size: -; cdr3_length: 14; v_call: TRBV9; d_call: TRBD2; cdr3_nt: TGTGCCAGCAGCGTATTAGCGGGGGGTTACGAGCAGTACTTC; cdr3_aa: CASSVLAGGYEQYF
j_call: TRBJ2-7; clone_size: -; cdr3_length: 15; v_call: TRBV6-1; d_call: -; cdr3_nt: TGTGCCAGCAGTGACGGACAGACCGGCTCCTACGAGCAGTACTTC; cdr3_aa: CASSDGQTGSYEQYF
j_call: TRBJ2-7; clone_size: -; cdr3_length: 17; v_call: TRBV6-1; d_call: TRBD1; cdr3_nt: TGTGCCAGCAGTGAAGCCGGGACAGGGAAGTCCGGGTACGAGCAGTACTTC; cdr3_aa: CASSEAGTGKSGYEQYF
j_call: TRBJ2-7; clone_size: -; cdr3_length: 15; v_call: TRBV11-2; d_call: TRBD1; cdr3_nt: TGTGCCAGCAGCGCGCGACAGGGCAGCTCCTACGAGCAGTACTTC; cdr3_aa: CASSARQGSSYEQYF
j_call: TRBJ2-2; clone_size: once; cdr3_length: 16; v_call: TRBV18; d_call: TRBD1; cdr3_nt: TGTGCCAGCTCACCACAGGGACAGTCGCTGGCCGGGGAGCTGTTTTTT; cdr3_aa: CASSPQGQSLAGELFF
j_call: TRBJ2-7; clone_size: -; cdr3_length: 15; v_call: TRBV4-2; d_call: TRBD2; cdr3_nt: TGTGCCAGCAGCCCGGGGGGAACCCGGGGGGACGAGCAGTACTTC; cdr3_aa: CASSPGGTRGDEQYF
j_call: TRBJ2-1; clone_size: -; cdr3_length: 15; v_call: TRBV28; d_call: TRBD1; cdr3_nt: TGTGCCAGCAGCGACCTGGGACAGGGATACGGCGAGCAGTTCTTC; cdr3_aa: CASSDLGQGYGEQFF
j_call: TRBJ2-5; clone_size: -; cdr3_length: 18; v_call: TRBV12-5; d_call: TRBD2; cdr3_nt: TGTGCTAGTGGTTCATCAGAGGGACTAGCGGGAGGTGGAGAGACCCAGTACTTC; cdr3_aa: CASGSSEGLAGGGETQYF
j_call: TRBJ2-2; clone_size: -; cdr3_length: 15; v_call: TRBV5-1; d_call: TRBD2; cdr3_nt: TGCGCCAGCAGCTCTAGCGGGATGGACACCGGGGAGCTGTTTTTT; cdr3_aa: CASSSSGMDTGELFF
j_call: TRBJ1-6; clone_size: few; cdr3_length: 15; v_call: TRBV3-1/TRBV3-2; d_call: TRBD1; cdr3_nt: TGTGCCAGCAGCCCCACTACAGGGGGCGAGTCACCCCTCCACTTT; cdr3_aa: CASSPTTGGESPLHF
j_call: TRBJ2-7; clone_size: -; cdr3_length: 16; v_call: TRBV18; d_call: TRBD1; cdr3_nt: TGTGCCAGCTCACCACCGGGGACAGTTTTCTCCTACGAGCAGTACTTC; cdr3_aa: CASSPPGTVFSYEQYF
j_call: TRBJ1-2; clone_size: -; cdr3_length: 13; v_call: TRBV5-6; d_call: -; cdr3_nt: TGTGCCAGCAACTCCGGGACACCCTATGGCTACACCTTC; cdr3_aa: CASNSGTPYGYTF
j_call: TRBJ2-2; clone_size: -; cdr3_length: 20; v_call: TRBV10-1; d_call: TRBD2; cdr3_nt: TGCGCCAGCAGTGACCAGAGACTACTAGCGGGTCGGTCGAACACCGGGGAGCTGTTTTTT; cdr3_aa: CASSDQRLLAGRSNTGELFF
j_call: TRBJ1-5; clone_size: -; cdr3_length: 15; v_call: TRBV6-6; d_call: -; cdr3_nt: TGTGCCAGCACTCCAACAGTGCTATACAATCAGCCCCAGCATTTT; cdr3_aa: CASTPTVLYNQPQHF
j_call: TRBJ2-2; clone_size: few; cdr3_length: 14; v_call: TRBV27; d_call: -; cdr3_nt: TGTGCCAGCAGTTTAGAGGTGCTCACCGGGGAGCTGTTTTTT; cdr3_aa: CASSLEVLTGELFF
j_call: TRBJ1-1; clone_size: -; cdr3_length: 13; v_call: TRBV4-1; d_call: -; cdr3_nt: TGCGCCAGCAGCCAAGGACGGGGTTATAAAGCTTTCTTT; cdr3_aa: CASSQGRGYKAFF
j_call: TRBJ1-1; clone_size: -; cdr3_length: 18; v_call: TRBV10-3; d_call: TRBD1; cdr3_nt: TGTGCCATCAGGATGCCGGGACAGGGGACTCTCTCGGACACTGAAGCTTTCTTT; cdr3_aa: CAIRMPGQGTLSDTEAFF
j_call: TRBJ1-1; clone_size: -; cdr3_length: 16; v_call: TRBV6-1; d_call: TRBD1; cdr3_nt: TGTGCCAGCAGTGAAACAGGGGAGTTCATGAACACTGAAGCTTTCTTT; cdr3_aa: CASSETGEFMNTEAFF
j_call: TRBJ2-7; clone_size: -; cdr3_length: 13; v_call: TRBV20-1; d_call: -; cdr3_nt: TGCAGTGCTAGTTCAGGGGCGCCGGGCGAGCAGTACTTC; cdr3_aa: CSASSGAPGEQYF
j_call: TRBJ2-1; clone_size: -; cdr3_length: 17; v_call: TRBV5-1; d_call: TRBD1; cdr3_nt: TGCGCCAGCAGCTTCCTAGGGGGCCTAAGCTCCTACAATGAGCAGTTCTTC; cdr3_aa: CASSFLGGLSSYNEQFF
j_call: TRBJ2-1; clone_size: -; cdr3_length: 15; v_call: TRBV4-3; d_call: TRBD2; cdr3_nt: TGCGCCAGCAGCCAAGGGACTAGCGGAGGGGATGAGCAGTTCTTC; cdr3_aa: CASSQGTSGGDEQFF
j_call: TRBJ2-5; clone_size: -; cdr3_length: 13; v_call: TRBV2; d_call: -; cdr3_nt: TGTGCCAGCAGTGGACAGGTACAAGAGACCCAGTACTTC; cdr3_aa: CASSGQVQETQYF
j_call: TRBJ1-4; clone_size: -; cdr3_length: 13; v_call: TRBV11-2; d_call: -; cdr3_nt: TGTGCCAGCAGCTTAGATAGGCGGGGAAGACTGTTTTTT; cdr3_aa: CASSLDRRGRLFF
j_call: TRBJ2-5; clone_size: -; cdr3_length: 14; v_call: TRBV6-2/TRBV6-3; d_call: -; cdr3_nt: TGTGCCAGCAGTTACTCGACAGGTCAAGAGACCCAGTACTTC; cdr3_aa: CASSYSTGQETQYF
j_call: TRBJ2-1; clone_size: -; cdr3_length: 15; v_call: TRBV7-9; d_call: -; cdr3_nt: TGTGCCAGCAGCTTCGGGGATGGGCTTTCGGATGAGCAGTTCTTC; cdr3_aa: CASSFGDGLSDEQFF
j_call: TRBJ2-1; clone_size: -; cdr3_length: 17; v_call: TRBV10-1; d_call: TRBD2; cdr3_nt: TGCGCCAGCAGTAGCACCGGGCTAGCGGGGGGGCTCAATGAGCAGTTCTTC; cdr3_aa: CASSSTGLAGGLNEQFF
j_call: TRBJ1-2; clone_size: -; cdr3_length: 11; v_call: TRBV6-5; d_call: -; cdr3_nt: TGTGCCAGCAGTCATGAAGAGGGCTACACCTTC; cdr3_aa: CASSHEEGYTF
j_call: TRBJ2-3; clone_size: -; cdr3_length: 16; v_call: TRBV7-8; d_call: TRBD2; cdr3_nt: TGTGCCAGCAGCACCTTAGGGCGGGGGGGCCCAGATACGCAGTATTTT; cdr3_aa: CASSTLGRGGPDTQYF
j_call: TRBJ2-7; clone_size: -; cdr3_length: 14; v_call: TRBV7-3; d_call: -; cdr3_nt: TGTGCCAGCAGCTTAAGCGGCGGCTCCTACGAGCAGTACTTC; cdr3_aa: CASSLSGGSYEQYF